The 22 T cell receptor beta chains below come from one sample, sequenced in a study of shared clonotypes between healthy human individuals. Naive CD8 cells comprised CD45RO-negative, CCR7-positively selected cells, excluding terminally differentiated effector memory CD45RA+ cells. The protocol was immunoSEQ multiplex PCR, while the TCRdb copy is restricted to in-frame clones and leaves out a portion. The data hold more than 2 million clones, with around 95% observed a single time. The sequenced sample was naive CD8+ T cells from PBMCs. The receptors stem from a man between 18 and 35 years old in good health. Some clones in this sample may be carry-over from other donors' samples.

J is TRBJ2-7 and V is TRBV2, with 11 nucleotides matching TRBD1. Germline V lookup: CDR1 SNHLY, CDR2 FYNNEI. CDR3 length: 15 residues. After removal of 2 bases from V and 3 bases from J, the junction contained 3 bases not matched to a gene. The CDR3 DNA reads TGTGCCAGCAGTGAATCAGGGACAGGGGGCTACGAGCAGTACTTC. Translation: CASSESGTGGYEQYF.

V is TRBV27 and J is TRBJ1-1; TRBD1 might be the D (6 bases). In germline, CDR1 is MNHEY, CDR2 SMNVEV (reference sequence). The CDR3 length is 13 residues. The germline V and J ends were trimmed by 2 bases and 6 bases, with 10 bases remaining between them. CDR3 region: CASSLAGVPEAFF. The CDR3 region has the DNA TGTGCCAGCAGTTTAGCAGGGGTCCCTGAAGCTTTCTTT.

The V gene is TRBV7-8, the J gene TRBJ2-7, with 8 nucleotides matching TRBD2. With V trimmed by 1 base and J by 7 bases, 12 bases remained unmatched. The CDR3 runs 16 residues. Germline CDR1 SGHVS, CDR2 FQNEAQ. The CDR3 coding sequence is TGTGCCAGCAGCTTAGGCGGAGCGGGAGCTTCAGAAGAGCAGTACTTC. Translation: CASSLGGAGASEEQYF.

The chain recombines TRBV4-2 with TRBJ1-4; unclear D gene. Between the trimmed V and J ends, which lost 1 base and 0 bases, there was a span of 12 bases. There are 17 residues in the CDR3. Germline V gene sequence: CDR1 LGHNA, CDR2 YNFKEQ. As DNA, the CDR3 is TGTGCCAGCAGCCAAGGAGGCGGGCTCCCAACTAATGAAAAACTGTTTTTT. It encodes CASSQGGGLPTNEKLFF.

V gene TRBV19 combines with J gene TRBJ2-1; perhaps TRBD1 as D (7 bases). This CDR3 has 18 residues. The V gene's germline CDR1 is LNHDA and CDR2 SQIVND (reference sequence). V was pared by 6 bases and J by 3 bases, with 24 bases between. The CDR3 nucleotides are TGTGCCAGTAGCACCGGACAGGTGACTAGTGGGATCTACAATGAGCAGTTCTTC. This sequence encodes CASSTGQVTSGIYNEQFF.

The chain links TRBV5-8 to TRBJ1-2; D ambiguous. Germline V lookup: CDR1 SGHTS, CDR2 YDEGEE. The CDR3 totals 16 residues. Trimming shortened V by 6 bases and J by 3 bases, and 21 bases separated the two germline ends. The CDR3 DNA is TGTGCCAGCACCCCCGGTCCTTTCGGATTCGACTATGGCTACACCTTC. Translating gives CASTPGPFGFDYGYTF.

This rearrangement joins TRBV6-1 to TRBJ1-3; 10 positions agree with TRBD1. Unmatched junction bases numbered 11, after V lost 3 bases and J lost 9 bases. Germline V gene data show CDR1 as MNHNS and CDR2 as SASEGT. There are 16 residues in the CDR3. This CDR3 is CASSDKNWTGGRTIYF. The CDR3 coding sequence is TGTGCCAGCAGTGATAAAAATTGGACAGGGGGGCGCACCATATATTTT.

The chain recombines TRBV4-3 with TRBJ1-2; 8 bases fit TRBD1. The CDR3 has 15 residues. Trimming cost V 4 bases and J 4 bases; bases outside gene matches: 8. Germline CDR1 reads LGHNA; CDR2 reads YSLEER. CDR3 region: CASSLTWTGSYGYTF. The DNA of the CDR3 is TGCGCCAGCAGCCTAACGTGGACAGGGAGCTATGGCTACACCTTC.

The chain combines TRBV9 with TRBJ1-4, with TRBD1 identical over 12 bases. Unmatched junction bases numbered 15, after V lost 4 bases and J lost 5 bases. This CDR3 region has 19 residues. Germline V gene lookup returns CDR1 SGDLS and CDR2 YYNGEE. In DNA, the CDR3 is TGTGCCAGCAGCACCCCCGGGACAGGGGGCGAAGGGGGAAATGAAAAACTGTTTTTT. Protein product: CASSTPGTGGEGGNEKLFF.

V gene TRBV5-1 combines with J gene TRBJ2-7; TRBD1 matches 8 bases. V gave up 4 bases and J gave up 4 bases; unmatched junction bases: 22. Germline lookup yields CDR1 SGHRS and CDR2 YFSETQ. The CDR3 runs 19 residues. This CDR3 reads CASSPRGPTGGGTVYEQYF. The DNA of the CDR3 is TGCGCCAGCAGCCCCAGGGGGCCAACAGGGGGTGGCACTGTTTACGAGCAGTACTTC.

The gene calls are TRBV27 and TRBJ2-1, with TRBD1 matching 7 bases. The V segment lost 6 bases and the J segment 8 bases; nucleotides outside the gene matches: 7. Germline V gene lookup returns CDR1 MNHEY and CDR2 SMNVEV (reference sequence). This CDR3 has 13 amino acids. DNA for the CDR3: TGTGCCAGCAGCTACAGGGGCGCGGATGAGCAGTTCTTC. As protein: CASSYRGADEQFF.

This chain connects TRBV7-9 to TRBJ2-1; 7 bases line up with TRBD2. Germline values: CDR1 SEHNR, CDR2 FQNEAQ (reference sequence). The CDR3 length is 15 residues. V lost 8 bases and J lost 7; bases outside the gene matches: 14. The CDR3: CASPLASGAVNEQFF. The CDR3 DNA reads as TGTGCCAGCCCTTTGGCTAGCGGAGCCGTGAATGAGCAGTTCTTC.

The CDR3 region is CASSLNPSGSYNEQFF. The CDR3 DNA follows: TGTGCCAGCAGCTTAAACCCCTCCGGGAGTTACAATGAGCAGTTCTTC. J is TRBJ2-1 and V is TRBV11-2; possibly TRBD2 for D (6 bases). The germline V and J ends were trimmed by 2 bases and 4 bases, with 15 bases remaining between them. From germline, CDR1 is SGHAT and CDR2 FQNNGV. The CDR3 extends over 16 amino acids.

The J gene is TRBJ1-1, the V gene TRBV5-8; D is uncertain. The V and J ends lost 4 bases and 3 bases respectively, with 13 bases between them. The CDR3 loop spans 14 amino acids. Germline CDR1 reads SGHTS; CDR2 reads YDEGEE. The CDR3, as DNA: TGTGCCAGCAGCCGGTGGATTGGGGACACTGAAGCTTTCTTT. This translates into CASSRWIGDTEAFF. Full variable domain (missing parts from reference TRBV5-8 and TRBJ1-1): EAGVTQSPTHLIKTRGQQATLRCSPISGHTSVYWYQQALGLGLQFLLWYDEGEERNRGNFPPRFSGRQFPNYSSELNVNALELEDSALYLCASSRWIGDTEAFFGQGTRLTVV.

J is TRBJ1-5 and V is TRBV27, with no clear D. Germline CDR1 and CDR2: MNHEY and SMNVEV (reference sequence). The length of the CDR3 is 17 residues. Trimming cost V 3 bases and J 0 bases, with 15 bases left between them. CDR3 region: CASSFVAEWNSNQPQHF. The CDR3 coding sequence is TGTGCCAGCAGTTTCGTGGCGGAGTGGAATAGCAATCAGCCCCAGCATTTT.

V usage is TRBV4-2 and J usage is TRBJ1-1, with 7 bases fitting TRBD1. From germline, CDR1 is LGHNA and CDR2 YNFKEQ. Trimming removed 3 bases from V and 3 bases from J; junction bases left unmatched: 10. The CDR3 has 16 amino acids. The CDR3 region has the DNA TGTGCCAGCAGCCAGATGCTCAGGGGGGGGGACACTGAAGCTTTCTTT. Its translation is CASSQMLRGGDTEAFF.

V gene TRBV7-9 combines with J gene TRBJ2-7, with TRBD1 matching over 8 bases. From germline, CDR1 is SEHNR and CDR2 FQNEAQ (reference sequence). Losses at the gene ends were 1 base for V and 0 bases for J; bases not matched to a gene: 8. The CDR3 is made up of 17 amino acids. The chain's CDR3 is CASSLEGQGAVSYEQYF. As DNA, the CDR3 is TGTGCCAGCAGCTTAGAAGGGCAGGGGGCGGTCTCCTACGAGCAGTACTTC. Together with reference TRBV7-9 and TRBJ2-7, the CDR3 gives the full variable domain: DTGVSQNPRHKITKRGQNVTFRCDPISEHNRLYWYRQTLGQGPEFLTYFQNEAQLEKSRLLSDRFSAERPKGSFSTLEIQRTEQGDSAMYLCASSLEGQGAVSYEQYFGPGTRLTVT.

This chain uses TRBV28 with TRBJ1-5, with a possible D match to TRBD1 (5 bases). The ends were cut back, 6 bases at V and 2 bases at J, with 17 bases in the middle. Germline CDR1 MDHEN, CDR2 SYDVKM. The CDR3 has 16 residues. The CDR3 sequence: CASRYTAGRRNQPQHF. The CDR3 DNA is TGTGCCAGCAGGTATACCGCAGGGAGGCGCAATCAGCCCCAGCATTTT.

The chain has TRBV5-6 and TRBJ2-1; D unresolved. V gave up 0 bases and J gave up 6 bases, with 13 bases separating them. This CDR3 contains 15 residues. The germline gives CDR1 SGHDT, CDR2 YYEEEE. The CDR3 spells CASSLGGRSFNEQFF. The CDR3 region has the DNA TGTGCCAGCAGCTTGGGAGGCAGGTCATTCAATGAGCAGTTCTTC.

This clone was seen a few times. The chain is built from TRBV11-2 and TRBJ1-1; D remains unclear. V was cut by 1 base and J by 2 bases, with 8 bases left in between. Germline V gene data show CDR1 as SGHAT and CDR2 as FQNNGV. This CDR3 is built from 14 residues. The CDR3 region is CASSLAQRNTEAFF. CDR3 bases: TGTGCCAGCAGCTTAGCCCAGCGAAACACTGAAGCTTTCTTT. Full variable domain (missing parts from reference TRBV11-2 and TRBJ1-1): EAGVAQSPRYKIIEKRQSVAFWCNPISGHATLYWYQQILGQGPKLLIQFQNNGVVDDSQLPKDRFSAERLKGVDSTLKIQPAKLEDSAVYLCASSLAQRNTEAFFGQGTRLTVV.

To note about this clone: Other nucleotide sequences from this sample produce the same CDR3. The rearrangement links TRBV9 to TRBJ1-1, with TRBD1 identical over 9 bases. With V trimmed by 3 bases and J by 6 bases, 3 bases remained unmatched. This CDR3 has 13 amino acids. Germline CDR1 SGDLS, CDR2 YYNGEE. CDR3 sequence reads: CASSATGGSEAFF. The DNA of the CDR3 is TGTGCCAGCAGCGCGACAGGGGGGTCTGAAGCTTTCTTT.

The chain uses TRBV7-9 and TRBJ1-3, with D unclear. This CDR3 has 12 residues. Trimming took off 4 bases at V and 12 bases at J, with 13 bases between the two ends. Germline V CDR1 and CDR2: SEHNR, FQNEAQ (reference sequence). Written as DNA, the CDR3 is TGTGCCAGCAGCTCATTCCAGCCCGGCATATATTTT. Translating gives CASSSFQPGIYF.